This T cell receptor beta chain is from a study of identifying expanded T cells in peripheral blood. General observations from the study: Over around two and four weeks, about 15 and 19 clones changed, versus 1.2 between replicates.

The method was immunoSEQ multiplex PCR; TCRdb's version includes in-frame clones alone and lacks a portion of them. This table holds about 130,000 clones, 75% to 90% found once. For this clone: The antigen is undetermined.

The TCR originated in a person aged 18-69 years in good health. Sequencing was performed on blood.

The CDR3: CASSQDLYTQYF. The CDR3, as DNA: TGCGCCAGCAGCCAAGATCTGTATACGCAGTATTTT. The gene calls are TRBV4-1 and TRBJ2-3; no firm D call. Germline V CDR1 and CDR2: MGHRA, YSYEKL. V was trimmed by 0 bases and J by 7 bases, leaving 5 bases between them. The CDR3 contains 12 residues.